The sequence of this T cell receptor (beta chain) was determined in a study of identical twins (dated by TCRdb to the mid-2010s). Turning to the overall study: TCR alpha and beta repertoires from monozygotic twins, unrelated adults of various ages and cord blood were deep-sequenced to test whether fetal clonotypes persist. Replicate twin experiments were performed at different times using different library preparation protocols to rule out contamination. What the authors observed across the whole study: Fewer insertions were carried by abundant cord blood beta clonotypes, a similar but weaker trend appeared in young adult naive repertoires, and no such trend appeared in memory repertoires. Zero-insertion analyses could be partly confounded by invariant T cells such as MAIT and iNKT, though diverse VJ usage argued against such confounding for most clonotypes. Compared with coincidental sharing between unrelated individuals, out-of-frame TCR alpha sequences shared between twins had an excess of sequences with low generation probability. Conclusions relied on cross-sectional statistical analysis, since the same donors could not be followed over many years. In monozygotic twins, out-of-frame TCR alpha sharing was systematically underestimated by recombination models, although the models agreed with sharing between unrelated individuals. A weaker excess of twin sharing was found in beta out-of-frame sequences because the signal-to-noise ratio was lowered by fewer shared sequences.

Library preparation employed 5' RACE. Sequencer: Illumina HiSeq 2000. A universal primer binding site was added through template switching, and the final cDNA carried a unique molecular identifier so that TCR cDNA molecules could be counted accurately. First-strand cDNA for TCR alpha and beta chains was synthesized from specific primers in the conserved constant-segment region. To control for contamination, every cDNA library carried two barcodes: a SMART-Mk sample barcode plus Illumina barcodes. TruSeq adapter sequences and Illumina sample barcodes were added in two successive PCR steps. TCR alpha and beta cDNA libraries were sequenced on the Illumina HiSeq platform with custom primers. Per the original workflow: MiGEC processed the raw reads to extract unique molecular identifiers, while MiXCR was used to determine the CDR3 positions. Recombination models were inferred per individual with the repgenHMM and IGoR tools using an EM algorithm. The tcR package in R was used for shared clonotype analysis, with sharing normalized by the product of cloneset sizes. Out-of-frame nonproductive sequences were analyzed to study raw recombination free of thymic and clonal selection effects. The public reads were reprocessed in TCRdb via fastp at Q25 and MiXCR, keeping in-frame beta chains. Rows are unified per CDR3 protein, each entry keeping the most common DNA and genes. These V and J calls are TCRdb output, not the study's own analysis. The sample data list fewer than 250,000 distinct CDR3 sequences, and 5.5% to 8% of these were observed just once. In total, the top ten clones hold roughly 3.7% of the sample.

This clonotype was observed many times. No antigen is known for it. No quality values exist for individual bases; no much larger clone is one base distant. Only healthy Caucasian donors were included. Three pairs of female monozygotic twins, all aged about 18 to 29 years, were included in the twin cohort. Miltenyi CD45RO+ enrichment and human naive T-cell isolation kits were used to isolate memory (CD45RO+) and naive T cells from PBMC. In addition, the sample was reused for a study of yellow fever vaccine responses in identical twins. From the second report: The authors reported that the T cell response to vaccination in identical twins appeared partly convergent and partly personalized. In the study, vaccine-responding T cell clones were precisely tracked in identical twins.

This TCR was recovered from a young woman in good health. Sample: memory (CD45RO+) T cells sorted from blood. The cell subset or site label for this specimen denotes: CD45RO+ enriched T cells.

The DNA is as follows: TGTGCCAGCAGAATCTTAGCGGGAGCAGGAGAGACCCAGTACTTC. Translated, this is CASRILAGAGETQYF. This sequence uses TRBV2 and TRBJ2-5, with 9 bases in between that match TRBD2. V trim: 6 bases; J trim: 4 bases; unmatched bases: 9. According to the germline V gene, CDR1 reads SNHLY and CDR2 reads FYNNEI. Counted from cysteine to phenylalanine, this CDR3 has 15 amino acids. Only the CDR3 part of the read is kept: 45 bases, read in frame from the first base.